These 21 T cell receptor beta chains were all obtained from the same sample, sequenced in a study of immune characterization of retroperitoneal liposarcoma. TCRdb ran MiXCR on the PCR reads and lists one entry per CDR3 protein. The repertoire holds 9,500 to 14,000 distinct CDR3 sequences, with roughly a quarter as singletons. Sequencing was performed on tumor tissue. The receptors shown here come from a female donor with retroperitoneal liposarcoma.

This clonotype was seen only a few times. The CDR3 bases are TGTGCCAGCAGTTCGGGCCAGCCCCAGCATTTT. It codes for CASSSGQPQHF. The chain uses TRBV6-1 and TRBJ1-5; D gene unclear. V shed 5 bases and J shed 7 bases, with 6 bases lying between them. Germline V gives CDR1 MNHNS, CDR2 SASEGT. There are 11 residues in the CDR3.

At least ten counts were recorded for this clonotype. The V call is TRBV12-3 or TRBV12-4, the J call TRBJ2-4, with 14 bases identical to TRBD2. CDR3 size: 16 residues. V dropped 5 bases and J dropped 13; count of bases not matched to a gene: 13. The CDR3 DNA sequence: TGTGCCAGCAGTGCCGGGACTAGCGGGGGCCTTAGGGAGCAGTACTTC. Amino acids: CASSAGTSGGLREQYF.

This clonotype rates as medium-sized. The chain has TRBV7-2 and TRBJ2-1; D is perhaps TRBD1 or TRBD2 (7 bases each). The CDR3 sequence is 16 residues long. V lost 1 base and J lost 10, with 20 bases in between. The V gene's germline CDR1 is SGHTA and CDR2 FQGNSA. The CDR3: CASSLGAPGGGYEQFF. DNA of the CDR3: TGTGCCAGCAGCTTAGGGGCCCCAGGGGGGGGCTACGAGCAGTTCTTC. The entire variable domain, with the rest obtained from reference TRBV7-2 and TRBJ2-1, is as follows: GAGVSQSPSNKVTEKGKDVELRCDPISGHTALYWYRQSLGQGLEFLIYFQGNSAPDKSGLPSDRFSAERTGGSVSTLTIQRTQQEDSAVYLCASSLGAPGGGYEQFFGPGTRLTVL.

This chain links TRBV4-3 with TRBJ2-1, with D perhaps TRBD2 (7 bases). Trimming shortened V by 0 bases and J by 0 bases, and 15 bases separated the two germline ends. Per the germline V gene, CDR1 is LGHNA and CDR2 is YSLEER. The CDR3 consists of 18 residues. For the CDR3, the DNA is TGCGCCAGCAGCCAAGATATTCAGGCGGGGGCCTCCTACAATGAGCAGTTCTTC. Translation: CASSQDIQAGASYNEQFF.

This chain links TRBV6-8 with TRBJ2-1; D is perhaps TRBD1 (6 bases). This CDR3 has 15 residues. V was clipped by 6 bases and J by 10 bases, with 22 bases between them. Germline lookup yields CDR1 MNHGY and CDR2 SAAAGT. Here the CDR3 reads CASSPPPQGTGEQFF. In DNA, the CDR3 is TGTGCCAGCAGCCCGCCCCCACAGGGAACGGGCGAGCAGTTCTTC.

The chain joins TRBV11-3 to TRBJ2-2; D is perhaps TRBD1 (5 bases). V gave up 0 bases and J gave up 7 bases, with 21 bases separating them. CDR3 length: 18 residues. The V gene's germline CDR1 is SGHNT and CDR2 YENEEA. The CDR3 is CASSLDRCLGLVIGELFF. DNA for the CDR3: TGTGCCAGCAGCTTAGACCGGTGTCTGGGGCTCGTCATCGGGGAGCTGTTTTTT.

By sample share, this clonotype is medium-sized. This rearrangement joins TRBV6-1 to TRBJ2-1; 7 positions match TRBD1. Gene TRBJ2-7 matches the end of the DNA better, so the J call may be wrong. The germline V gene encodes CDR1 MNHNS and CDR2 SASEGT. The CDR3 sequence is 16 residues long. The CDR3 protein is CASSKWGQPDYNEQYF. The CDR3 coding sequence is TGTGCCAGCAGTAAGTGGGGACAGCCCGACTACAATGAGCAGTACTTC.

This chain links TRBV7-2 with TRBJ1-2; D unresolved. The V gene's germline CDR1 is SGHTA and CDR2 FQGNSA. This CDR3 comprises 13 residues. V lost 6 bases and J 4 bases, leaving 12 bases between the germline ends. The DNA of the CDR3 is TGTGCCAGCAGACAAAGCCCAGGCTATGGCTACACCTTC. It specifies CASRQSPGYGYTF.

The CDR3 region is CASCDSGFQETQFF. The CDR3, as DNA: TGTGCCAGTTGTGACTCGGGGTTCCAAGAGACCCAGTTCTTC. V gene TRBV12-3 or TRBV12-4 combines with J gene TRBJ2-1; TRBD2 is a possible D gene (5 bases). Trimming cost V 9 bases and J 13 bases, with 25 bases left between them. The CDR3 loop spans 14 amino acids.

This sequence joins TRBV6-1 and TRBJ2-1; D gene uncertain. The V end was cut by 1 base, the J end by 7 bases, with 8 bases between. The germline V gene has CDR1 MNHNS and CDR2 SASEGT. The CDR3 is 13 residues long. CDR3 sequence reads: CASSEVWGNEQFF. CDR3 bases: TGTGCCAGCAGTGAAGTATGGGGAAATGAGCAGTTCTTC.

This clonotype was detected many times. The V call is TRBV11-2, the J call TRBJ2-7; a weak D match, TRBD1 (6 bases). Germline assignment: CDR1 SGHAT and CDR2 FQNNGV. Trimming shortened V by 6 bases and J by 2 bases, and 17 bases separated the two germline ends. The CDR3 is 15 amino acids. The CDR3 loop is CASRPTGQPAYEQYF. As DNA, the CDR3 is TGTGCCAGCAGACCCACTGGACAGCCGGCCTACGAGCAGTACTTC.

This clonotype turned up a few times. The V and J genes are TRBV12-3 or TRBV12-4 and TRBJ2-4; TRBD1 agrees at 12 bases. Germline trimming cut 1 base from V and 13 bases from J; bases unmatched to any gene: 11. This CDR3 spans 16 amino acids. The CDR3 sequence: CASSLGGDRGLHEQYF. Written as DNA, the CDR3 is TGTGCCAGCAGTTTAGGCGGGGACAGGGGGCTTCATGAGCAGTACTTC.

This clonotype ranks as medium-sized (0.01 to 0.1%). The J gene is TRBJ2-1, the V gene TRBV6-1; D is unresolved. Germline-derived CDR1 and CDR2 are MNHNS and SASEGT. The CDR3 loop spans 16 amino acids. V lost 2 bases and J lost 0, with 11 bases in between. The CDR3 spells CASSERQVSSYNEQFF. The CDR3 DNA reads TGTGCCAGCAGTGAACGGCAGGTTAGCTCCTACAATGAGCAGTTCTTC.

The rearrangement joins TRBV7-8 to TRBJ1-3; tentatively, D is TRBD1 (5 bases). V lost 1 base, J lost 8 bases, and 15 bases lay in between. Germline loops: CDR1 SGHVS, CDR2 FQNEAQ. The CDR3 consists of 15 residues. The CDR3 sequence: CASSLEGSPSDTIYF. CDR3 in DNA: TGTGCCAGCAGCTTAGAGGGGTCTCCGTCTGACACCATATATTTT.

The rearrangement uses TRBV6-1 and TRBJ1-1; no firm D call. V lost 8 bases and J lost 0, with 19 bases in between. Germline V lookup: CDR1 MNHNS, CDR2 SASEGT. The CDR3 is 16 residues long. CDR3 in DNA: TGTGCCAGCGCATGGGCCGAGGAGATGTTGAACACTGAAGCTTTCTTT. It yields the protein CASAWAEEMLNTEAFF.

The CDR3 spells CASRLAVWSEQFF. The DNA of the CDR3 is TGTGCCAGCAGGCTAGCGGTGTGGAGTGAGCAGTTCTTC. The chain carries TRBV6-1 and TRBJ2-7, with 7 bases identical to TRBD2. The J call could be wrong; TRBJ2-1 is a better fit for the DNA end. Germline V gene sequence: CDR1 MNHNS, CDR2 SASEGT. The length of the CDR3 is 13 residues.

This chain links TRBV7-2 with TRBJ2-3; 9 bases agree with TRBD2. Germline trimming cut 4 bases from V and 3 bases from J; bases unmatched to any gene: 14. The CDR3 length is 18 residues. Germline CDR1 reads SGHTA; CDR2 reads FQGNSA. The CDR3 loop is CASSSIIAGDARTDTQYF. DNA for the CDR3: TGTGCCAGCAGCTCTATAATAGCGGGAGACGCCAGGACAGATACGCAGTATTTT.

The V call is TRBV6-4, the J call TRBJ1-1, with D hard to call. Germline V gives CDR1 MRHNA, CDR2 SNTAGT. Trimming pared 6 bases from V and 0 bases from J, leaving 11 bases between. CDR3 length equals 14 residues. Here the CDR3 reads CASSRLALNTEAFF. CDR3 DNA sequence: TGTGCCAGCAGCAGATTGGCCTTGAACACTGAAGCTTTCTTT.

This clonotype was counted a few times. J is TRBJ2-2 and V is TRBV7-9, with 7 bases identical to TRBD1. The CDR3 contains 14 residues. CDR1 is SEHNR and CDR2 is FQNEAQ in the germline V gene (reference sequence). Unmatched junction bases numbered 4, after V lost 5 bases and J lost 4 bases. The CDR3 region has the DNA TGTGCCAGCAGCGTGGGACAGATCACCGGGGAGCTGTTTTTT. Translated: CASSVGQITGELFF. The variable domain in full, with the rest retrieved from reference TRBV7-9 and TRBJ2-2, is DTGVSQNPRHKITKRGQNVTFRCDPISEHNRLYWYRQTLGQGPEFLTYFQNEAQLEKSRLLSDRFSAERPKGSFSTLEIQRTEQGDSAMYLCASSVGQITGELFFGEGSRLTVL.

This clonotype has just a few counts. The rearrangement uses TRBV6-1 and TRBJ2-1; 10 positions match TRBD1. The J segment lost 10 bases and the V segment lost 1 base, leaving 1 base of the junction unmatched. Germline V lookup: CDR1 MNHNS, CDR2 SASEGT. The CDR3 contains 13 residues. The CDR3 spells CASSEGDRGEQFF. The DNA for the CDR3 is TGTGCCAGCAGTGAAGGGGACAGGGGCGAGCAGTTCTTC.

By sample share, this clonotype is medium-sized. The chain has TRBV10-2 and TRBJ2-1; TRBD2 matches 7 bases. The better agreement between TRBJ2-7 and the DNA end casts doubt on the J call. The CDR3 runs 16 residues. Looked up from germline, CDR1 is WSHSY and CDR2 is SAAADI. This chain's CDR3 is CASSESSGLIGSEQYF. CDR3 nucleotides: TGCGCCAGCAGTGAAAGTAGCGGGCTTATAGGCTCCGAGCAGTACTTC.